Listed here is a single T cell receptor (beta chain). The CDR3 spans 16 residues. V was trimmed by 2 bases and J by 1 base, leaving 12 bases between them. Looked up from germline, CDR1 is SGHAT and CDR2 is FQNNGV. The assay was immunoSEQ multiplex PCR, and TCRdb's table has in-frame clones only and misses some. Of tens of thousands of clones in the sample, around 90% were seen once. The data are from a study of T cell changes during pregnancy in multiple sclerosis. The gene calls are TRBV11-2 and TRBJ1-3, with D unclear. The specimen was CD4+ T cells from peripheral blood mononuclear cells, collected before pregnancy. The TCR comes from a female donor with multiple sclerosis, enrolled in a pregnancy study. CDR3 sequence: CASSLMEDYSGNTIYF. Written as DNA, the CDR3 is TGTGCCAGCAGCTTAATGGAAGACTATTCTGGAAACACCATATATTTT.